Listed here are 4 T cell receptor beta chains from one sample, sequenced in a study of CD8 T cells in ankylosing spondylitis. TCRdb re-called the 5' RACE reads with MiXCR, one entry per CDR3 protein. Found here are about 240,000 distinct CDR3 sequences, roughly 8.6% of them singletons; the top ten hold over 6.5%. Sequenced material: blood, either unsorted or a sorted T cell fraction (not recorded which). The origin of the receptors is a male donor with ankylosing spondylitis or in good health (not recorded which).

This clonotype showed up many times. The rearrangement joins TRBV29-1 to TRBJ2-1; D perhaps matches TRBD2 (7 bases). The CDR3 has 14 amino acids. Trimming stripped 8 bases from V and 0 bases from J, with 14 bases between. Germline V gene lookup returns CDR1 SQVTM and CDR2 ANQGSEA. The CDR3 region has the DNA TGCAGCACCTCGGGGGGCCGCTCCTACAATGAGCAGTTCTTC. As protein: CSTSGGRSYNEQFF.

The genes are TRBV6-2 or TRBV6-3 and TRBJ2-7, with 7 bases lining up with TRBD1. The junction had 8 bases not matched to a gene; V was cut back by 1 base and J by 2 bases. The CDR3 is 16 residues long. In germline, CDR1 is MNHEY, CDR2 SVGEGT. The CDR3 DNA reads as TGTGCCAGCAGTTACTTGGACAGGATATACCCCTACGAGCAGTACTTC. It specifies CASSYLDRIYPYEQYF.

This clonotype was detected many times. CDR3 sequence (DNA): TGTGCCAGCAGCGTCAGCGGGAGGACCACAGATACGCAGTATTTT. Protein sequence: CASSVSGRTTDTQYF. This chain links TRBV7-9 with TRBJ2-3; 9 nucleotides agree with TRBD2. The V and J ends lost 5 bases and 2 bases, in that order; junction bases with no gene match: 5. This CDR3 is built from 15 residues. Germline values: CDR1 SEHNR, CDR2 FQNEAQ (reference sequence).

This clonotype came up many times. The V call is TRBV12-3 or TRBV12-4, the J call TRBJ2-1; the match to TRBD2 covers 8 bases. There are 15 residues in the CDR3. The V segment lost 3 bases and the J segment 5 bases; nucleotides outside the gene matches: 6. Here the CDR3 reads CASSFGTSSDNEQFF. The CDR3 DNA reads as TGTGCCAGCAGTTTCGGGACTAGTAGTGACAATGAGCAGTTCTTC.